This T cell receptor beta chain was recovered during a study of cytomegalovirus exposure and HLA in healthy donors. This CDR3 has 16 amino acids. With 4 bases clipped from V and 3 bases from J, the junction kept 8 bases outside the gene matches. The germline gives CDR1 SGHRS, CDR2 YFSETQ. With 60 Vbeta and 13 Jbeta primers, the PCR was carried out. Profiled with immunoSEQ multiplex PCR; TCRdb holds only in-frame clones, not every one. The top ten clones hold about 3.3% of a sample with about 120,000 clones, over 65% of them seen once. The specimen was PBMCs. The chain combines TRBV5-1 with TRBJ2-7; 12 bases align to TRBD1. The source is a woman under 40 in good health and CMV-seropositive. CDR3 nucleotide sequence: TGCGCCAGCAGCACGGGGACAGGGGGCGAATACTACGAGCAGTACTTC. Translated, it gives CASSTGTGGEYYEQYF. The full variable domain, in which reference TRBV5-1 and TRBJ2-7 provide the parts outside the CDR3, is KAGVTQTPRYLIKTRGQQVTLSCSPISGHRSVSWYQQTPGQGLQFLFEYFSETQRNKGNFPGRFSGRQFSNSRSEMNVSTLELGDSALYLCASSTGTGGEYYEQYFGPGTRLTVT.